These T cell receptor beta chains were read from a single sample in a study of blood T cell repertoires in COVID-19. Some clones are missing from TCRdb's copy, which holds only in-frame ones; the method was immunoSEQ multiplex PCR. There are 100,000 or so clones in the sample; roughly 92% occur only once, and under 7.5% lies in the top ten. The sequenced sample was peripheral blood. The source of these receptors is a woman aged 55 to 70 with active COVID-19. Each CDR3 is given with its conserved first and last residue. Fields, in order: D gene, V gene, J gene, clone size, CDR3 DNA, CDR3 protein. The D gene is left open where the match is weak. The size field is filled for only some rows; it gives once, few, many or a size class.

d_gene: TRBD1; v_gene: TRBV6-2/TRBV6-3; j_gene: TRBJ1-3; abundance: NA; CDR3nt: TGTGCCAGCAGTTGGGGGACAGGGGGCCCTGGAAACACCATATATTTT; CDR3aa: CASSWGTGGPGNTIYF
d_gene: TRBD1; v_gene: TRBV28; j_gene: TRBJ1-6; abundance: NA; CDR3nt: TGTGCCACCACAGGGGGACGCACCTATAATTCACCCCTCCACTTT; CDR3aa: CATTGGRTYNSPLHF
d_gene: TRBD1; v_gene: TRBV24-1; j_gene: TRBJ1-5; abundance: NA; CDR3nt: TGTGCCACCAGTGACCCATCGACAGGGAATAATCAGCCCCAGCATTTT; CDR3aa: CATSDPSTGNNQPQHF
d_gene: NA; v_gene: TRBV7-2; j_gene: TRBJ2-7; abundance: NA; CDR3nt: TGTGCCAGCAGCCTTAGTTGGGGCGACGAGCAGTACTTC; CDR3aa: CASSLSWGDEQYF
d_gene: TRBD2; v_gene: TRBV7-3; j_gene: TRBJ2-1; abundance: few; CDR3nt: TGTGCCAGCAGCCCCTCGGGCAGCGGGAGTTTAAATGAGCAGTTCTTC; CDR3aa: CASSPSGSGSLNEQFF
d_gene: NA; v_gene: TRBV4-1; j_gene: TRBJ1-1; abundance: NA; CDR3nt: TGCGCCAGCATGCGGGGCACTGAAGCTTTCTTT; CDR3aa: CASMRGTEAFF
d_gene: TRBD1; v_gene: TRBV27; j_gene: TRBJ2-7; abundance: NA; CDR3nt: TGTGCCAGCAGTACACTCGGGACAGGGGCCTACGAGCAGTACTTC; CDR3aa: CASSTLGTGAYEQYF
d_gene: NA; v_gene: TRBV28; j_gene: TRBJ1-6; abundance: once; CDR3nt: TGTGCCAGCAAACCGGTACGCGGCTCATATAATTCACCCCTCCACTTT; CDR3aa: CASKPVRGSYNSPLHF
d_gene: NA; v_gene: TRBV19; j_gene: TRBJ2-1; abundance: NA; CDR3nt: TGTGCCAGTAGTATAGGACAGACTGAGGGGGAGTTCTTC; CDR3aa: CASSIGQTEGEFF
d_gene: NA; v_gene: TRBV3-1/TRBV3-2; j_gene: TRBJ2-3; abundance: NA; CDR3nt: TGTGCCAGCAGCCAAGTTTCTGGGAGAGATACGCAGTATTTT; CDR3aa: CASSQVSGRDTQYF
d_gene: TRBD1; v_gene: TRBV5-1; j_gene: TRBJ2-3; abundance: NA; CDR3nt: TGCGCCAGCAGCAGAGGGGGCTCCGCAGATACGCAGTATTTT; CDR3aa: CASSRGGSADTQYF
d_gene: TRBD2; v_gene: TRBV7-2; j_gene: TRBJ2-1; abundance: NA; CDR3nt: TGTGCCAGCAGCACCTCTAGCGGGGCCAATGAGCAGTTCTTC; CDR3aa: CASSTSSGANEQFF
d_gene: TRBD1; v_gene: TRBV12-3/TRBV12-4; j_gene: TRBJ2-7; abundance: NA; CDR3nt: TGTGCCAGCTCTTGGGGACAGGGGTATCAGTACTTC; CDR3aa: CASSWGQGYQYF
d_gene: NA; v_gene: TRBV12-3/TRBV12-4; j_gene: TRBJ2-3; abundance: NA; CDR3nt: TGTGCCAGCGTCGCGAGCACAGATACGCAGTATTTT; CDR3aa: CASVASTDTQYF
d_gene: TRBD1; v_gene: TRBV7-2; j_gene: TRBJ2-7; abundance: NA; CDR3nt: TGTGCCAGCAGCCGTGGGACAGTTGGCTACGAGCAGTACTTC; CDR3aa: CASSRGTVGYEQYF
d_gene: NA; v_gene: TRBV30; j_gene: TRBJ1-4; abundance: NA; CDR3nt: TGTGCCTGGAGTACCGGACAGACCAAGAATGAAAAACTGTTTTTT; CDR3aa: CAWSTGQTKNEKLFF
d_gene: NA; v_gene: TRBV28; j_gene: TRBJ2-1; abundance: NA; CDR3nt: TGTGCCAGCAGTTTATCTGGACAGTACAATGAGCAGTTCTTC; CDR3aa: CASSLSGQYNEQFF
d_gene: NA; v_gene: TRBV28; j_gene: TRBJ1-6; abundance: NA; CDR3nt: TGTGCCAGCAGTCCGCCACGGGGAGGGACGGATAATTCACCCCTCCACTTT; CDR3aa: CASSPPRGGTDNSPLHF
d_gene: TRBD2; v_gene: TRBV11-2; j_gene: TRBJ2-1; abundance: NA; CDR3nt: TGTGCCAGCACCTGGGGGACTAGCGGTTTAAATGAGCAGTTCTTC; CDR3aa: CASTWGTSGLNEQFF
d_gene: NA; v_gene: TRBV6-2/TRBV6-3; j_gene: TRBJ2-2; abundance: NA; CDR3nt: TGTGCCAGCAGCCCCCCAGGGGATATCACCGGGGAGCTGTTTTTT; CDR3aa: CASSPPGDITGELFF
d_gene: TRBD1; v_gene: TRBV6-2/TRBV6-3; j_gene: TRBJ2-7; abundance: NA; CDR3nt: TGTGCCAGCAGTTTTTGGGACAGGGGCGAGCAGTACTTC; CDR3aa: CASSFWDRGEQYF
d_gene: NA; v_gene: TRBV15; j_gene: TRBJ1-2; abundance: NA; CDR3nt: TGTGCCACCAGCAGAGATCTCGAACAGACTGGCTACACCTTC; CDR3aa: CATSRDLEQTGYTF
d_gene: NA; v_gene: TRBV7-8; j_gene: TRBJ2-1; abundance: NA; CDR3nt: TGTGCCAGCAGCCGCCAGACTTACAATGAGCAGTTCTTC; CDR3aa: CASSRQTYNEQFF
d_gene: TRBD2; v_gene: TRBV28; j_gene: TRBJ2-7; abundance: NA; CDR3nt: TGTGCCAGCAGTCTTGGGACTAGCGGGGGGTTCTACGAGCAGTACTTC; CDR3aa: CASSLGTSGGFYEQYF
d_gene: NA; v_gene: TRBV4-1; j_gene: TRBJ1-1; abundance: NA; CDR3nt: TGCGCCAGCAGCCAAGCGGAGGGGTTAAAAGCTTTCTTT; CDR3aa: CASSQAEGLKAFF
d_gene: TRBD1; v_gene: TRBV2; j_gene: TRBJ2-7; abundance: NA; CDR3nt: TGTGCCAGCGGGACAGGGGGCAACCTCTACGAGCAGTACTTC; CDR3aa: CASGTGGNLYEQYF
d_gene: NA; v_gene: TRBV24-1; j_gene: TRBJ2-1; abundance: NA; CDR3nt: TGTGCCACCAGTGATGGAGGCCGGGACAATGAGCAGTTCTTC; CDR3aa: CATSDGGRDNEQFF
d_gene: NA; v_gene: TRBV15; j_gene: TRBJ1-4; abundance: NA; CDR3nt: TGTGCCACCAGCAGAGAAGGAGACCGACGGGAAAAACTGTTTTTT; CDR3aa: CATSREGDRREKLFF
d_gene: TRBD2; v_gene: TRBV25-1; j_gene: TRBJ2-7; abundance: NA; CDR3nt: TGTGCCACCCAGTACGGCCGGGAGGTAACCTACGAGCAGTACTTC; CDR3aa: CATQYGREVTYEQYF
d_gene: TRBD1; v_gene: TRBV6-5; j_gene: TRBJ2-2; abundance: NA; CDR3nt: TGTGCCAGCATCCTGGACAGGGGGGGGACCGGGGAGCTGTTTTTT; CDR3aa: CASILDRGGTGELFF
d_gene: TRBD1; v_gene: TRBV5-1; j_gene: TRBJ1-2; abundance: NA; CDR3nt: TGCGCCAGCAGCTTGGAAGGACAGGGGCAAGGTGGCTACACCTTC; CDR3aa: CASSLEGQGQGGYTF
d_gene: NA; v_gene: TRBV11-3; j_gene: TRBJ1-1; abundance: once; CDR3nt: TGTGCCAGCAGCTTTAGACACTTGAACACTGAAGCTTTCTTT; CDR3aa: CASSFRHLNTEAFF
d_gene: TRBD2; v_gene: TRBV30; j_gene: TRBJ2-2; abundance: NA; CDR3nt: TGTGCCTGGAGTGTAGGCGGGAGCCTCCCCGGGGAGCTGTTTTTT; CDR3aa: CAWSVGGSLPGELFF
d_gene: TRBD1; v_gene: TRBV7-3; j_gene: TRBJ1-1; abundance: NA; CDR3nt: TGTGCCAGCAGCTTAAAGGGACAGGGGAACACTGAAGCTTTCTTT; CDR3aa: CASSLKGQGNTEAFF
d_gene: TRBD2; v_gene: TRBV5-1; j_gene: TRBJ2-3; abundance: NA; CDR3nt: TGCGCCAGCAGCTCCACTAGCGCCGTGGATACGCAGTATTTT; CDR3aa: CASSSTSAVDTQYF